The 2 T cell receptor beta chains given below trace back to one sample, sequenced in a study of shared clonotypes between healthy human individuals (dated by TCRdb to the early 2020s). Libraries came from the immunoSEQ multiplex PCR assay. TCRdb took this table from immuneACCESS and kept in-frame rearrangements with V and J called. Such tables lack part of the clones; where checked against another copy, unresolved V genes explain under half of the gap, and the rest is unexplained. The sample table contains about 1 million clones; only one count was recorded for around 76% of them. 1.4% to 1.5% of the sample lies in the top ten. The sample comprised memory CD4+ T cells sorted from blood. The sample's cell subset or site, from its label and the paper: CD45RA-negative fraction. These receptors came from a man aged 18 to 29 in good health.

This clone has only one observation. The rearrangement uses TRBV5-1 and TRBJ1-2; TRBD1 is a possible D gene (5 bases). Between the trimmed V and J ends, which lost 1 base and 2 bases, there was a span of 9 bases. Germline V gene data show CDR1 as SGHRS and CDR2 as YFSETQ. CDR3 length: 14 residues. This chain's CDR3 is CASSLTPGNYGYTF. In DNA form, the CDR3 reads TGCGCCAGCAGCTTGACTCCAGGGAACTATGGCTACACCTTC.

V and J are TRBV5-4 and TRBJ2-7; no firm D call. Looked up from germline, CDR1 is SGHNT and CDR2 is YYREEE (reference sequence). The CDR3 is 14 residues long. Trimming pared 3 bases from V and 5 bases from J, leaving 15 bases between. The CDR3 DNA reads TGTGCCAGCAGCTCTATCCCTGGGTCCGACGAGCAGTACTTC. Its protein is CASSSIPGSDEQYF.